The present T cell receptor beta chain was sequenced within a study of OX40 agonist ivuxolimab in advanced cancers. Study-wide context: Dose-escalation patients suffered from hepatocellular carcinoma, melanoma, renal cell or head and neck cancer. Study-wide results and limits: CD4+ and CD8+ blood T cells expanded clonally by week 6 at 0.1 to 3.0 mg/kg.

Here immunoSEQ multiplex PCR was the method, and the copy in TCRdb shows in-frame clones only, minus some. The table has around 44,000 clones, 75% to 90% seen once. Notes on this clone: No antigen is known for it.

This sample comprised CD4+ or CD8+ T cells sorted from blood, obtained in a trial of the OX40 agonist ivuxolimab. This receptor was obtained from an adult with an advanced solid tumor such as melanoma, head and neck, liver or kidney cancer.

The CDR3, as DNA: TGCAGCGTTGAAGATCGTCGACGACACACAGATACGCAGTATTTT. Amino acid sequence: CSVEDRRRHTDTQYF. The chain is built from TRBV29-1 and TRBJ2-3; D uncertain. This CDR3 is built from 15 residues. Germline loops: CDR1 SQVTM, CDR2 ANQGSEA. The V end lost 0 bases, the J end lost 2 bases, and 12 bases lay between the germline ends.